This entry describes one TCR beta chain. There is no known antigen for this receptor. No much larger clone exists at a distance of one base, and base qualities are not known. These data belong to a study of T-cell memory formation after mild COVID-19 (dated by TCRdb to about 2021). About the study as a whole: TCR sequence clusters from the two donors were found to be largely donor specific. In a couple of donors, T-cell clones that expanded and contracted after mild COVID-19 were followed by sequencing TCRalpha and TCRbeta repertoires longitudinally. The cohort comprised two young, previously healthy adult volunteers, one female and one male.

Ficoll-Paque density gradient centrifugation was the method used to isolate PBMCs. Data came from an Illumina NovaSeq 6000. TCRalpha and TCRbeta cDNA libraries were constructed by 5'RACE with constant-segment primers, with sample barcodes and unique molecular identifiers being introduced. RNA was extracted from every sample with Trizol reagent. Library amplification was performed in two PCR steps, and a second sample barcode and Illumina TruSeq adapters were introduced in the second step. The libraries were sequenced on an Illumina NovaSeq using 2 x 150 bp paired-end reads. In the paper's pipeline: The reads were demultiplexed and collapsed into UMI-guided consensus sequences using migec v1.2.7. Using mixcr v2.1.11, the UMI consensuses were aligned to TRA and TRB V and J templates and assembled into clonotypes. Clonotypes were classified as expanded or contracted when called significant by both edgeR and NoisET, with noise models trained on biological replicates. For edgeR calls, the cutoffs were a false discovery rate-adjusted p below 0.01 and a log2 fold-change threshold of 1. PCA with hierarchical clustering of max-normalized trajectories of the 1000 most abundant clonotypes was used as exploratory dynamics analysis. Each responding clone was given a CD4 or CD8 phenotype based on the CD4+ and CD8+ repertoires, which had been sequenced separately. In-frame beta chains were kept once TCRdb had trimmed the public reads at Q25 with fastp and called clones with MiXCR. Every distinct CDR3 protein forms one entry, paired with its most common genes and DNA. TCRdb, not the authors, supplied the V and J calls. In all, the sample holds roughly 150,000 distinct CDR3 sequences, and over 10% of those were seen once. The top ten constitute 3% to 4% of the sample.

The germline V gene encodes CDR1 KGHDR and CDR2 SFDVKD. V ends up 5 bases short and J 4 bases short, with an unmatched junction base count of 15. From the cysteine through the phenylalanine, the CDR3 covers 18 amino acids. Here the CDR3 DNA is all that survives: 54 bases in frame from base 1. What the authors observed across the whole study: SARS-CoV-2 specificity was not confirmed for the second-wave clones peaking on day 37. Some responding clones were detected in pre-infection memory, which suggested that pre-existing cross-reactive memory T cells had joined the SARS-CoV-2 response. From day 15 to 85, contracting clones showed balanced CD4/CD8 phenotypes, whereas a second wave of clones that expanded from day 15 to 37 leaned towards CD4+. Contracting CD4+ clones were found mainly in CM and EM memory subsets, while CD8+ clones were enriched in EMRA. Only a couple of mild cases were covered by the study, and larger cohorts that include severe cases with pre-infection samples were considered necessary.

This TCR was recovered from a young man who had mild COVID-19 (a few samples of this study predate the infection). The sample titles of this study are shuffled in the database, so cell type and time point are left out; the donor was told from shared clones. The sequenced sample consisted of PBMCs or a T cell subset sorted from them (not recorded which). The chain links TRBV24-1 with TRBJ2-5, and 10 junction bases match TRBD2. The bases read TGTGCCACCAGTGCCTCGGTACTAGCGGGGCCCGAGAGAGAGACCCAGTACTTC. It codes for CATSASVLAGPERETQYF.